This entry lists 25 T cell receptor beta chains sequenced from one sample in a study of early stage breast cancer tumors. Only in-frame clones appear in the TCRdb table, and some are missing; sequencing was by immunoSEQ multiplex PCR. This table holds 11,000 to 15,000 clones, approximately 81% found once. Sequencing used normal breast tissue next to the tumor. Receptors were obtained from a person aged 45 to 60 with breast cancer.

The chain has TRBV7-9 and TRBJ1-2; 8 bases fit TRBD1. This CDR3 spans 14 amino acids. After removal of 5 bases from V and 2 bases from J, the junction contained 4 bases not matched to a gene. Germline V gives CDR1 SEHNR, CDR2 FQNEAQ (reference sequence). CDR3 DNA: TGTGCCAGCAGCCCCCGACAGGGGAACTATGGCTACACCTTC. Translating gives CASSPRQGNYGYTF.

The chain couples TRBV5-1 to TRBJ2-1, with a tentative D call TRBD2 (6 bases). The CDR3 length is 17 residues. The germline V gene encodes CDR1 SGHRS and CDR2 YFSETQ. Between the trimmed V and J ends, which lost 1 base and 9 bases, there was a span of 23 bases. CDR3 sequence reads: CASSLKGPGALVGEQFF. Written as DNA, the CDR3 is TGCGCCAGCAGCTTGAAAGGCCCGGGAGCACTTGTTGGTGAGCAGTTCTTC.

The chain combines TRBV6-5 with TRBJ1-2; 9 bases map to TRBD1. Per the germline V gene, CDR1 is MNHEY and CDR2 is SVGAGI. The J segment lost 2 bases and the V segment lost 8 bases, leaving 6 bases of the junction unmatched. The CDR3 contains 14 residues. CDR3 residues: CASRPGTGNYGYTF. The CDR3 nucleotides are TGTGCCAGCCGCCCGGGGACAGGGAACTATGGCTACACCTTC.

This rearrangement joins TRBV28 to TRBJ1-6, with D possibly TRBD1 on 5 matching bases. The germline V gene encodes CDR1 MDHEN and CDR2 SYDVKM. Trimming took 5 bases from V and 5 from J, leaving 16 bases between them. This CDR3 contains 16 residues. Written as DNA, the CDR3 is TGTGCCAGCAGTCCTGGGACTCCACGAAATAATTCACCCCTCCACTTT. Protein product: CASSPGTPRNNSPLHF.

This clone has just a few counts. The rearrangement links TRBV7-9 to TRBJ2-2, with D perhaps matching TRBD2 (5 bases). This CDR3 is built from 13 residues. V was shortened by 6 bases and J by 5 bases, with 10 bases between the two germline ends. Germline values: CDR1 SEHNR, CDR2 FQNEAQ (reference sequence). CDR3: CASSSSVTGELFF. In nucleotides, the CDR3 is TGTGCCAGCAGTAGTAGCGTTACCGGGGAGCTGTTTTTT.

V is TRBV4-1 and J is TRBJ2-7; TRBD2 matches at 7 bases. Germline CDR1 reads MGHRA; CDR2 reads YSYEKL. The CDR3 covers 14 residues. The trim removed 3 bases at V and 3 bases at J, leaving 5 bases unmatched. CDR3 sequence: CASSHTSDLYEQYF. The CDR3, as DNA: TGCGCCAGCAGCCATACTAGCGACCTCTACGAGCAGTACTTC.

The V and J genes are TRBV2 and TRBJ1-1; TRBD1 aligns across 7 bases. The trim removed 7 bases at V and 4 bases at J, leaving 12 bases unmatched. CDR3 length: 15 amino acids. CDR1 SNHLY and CDR2 FYNNEI come from the germline V gene. CDR3 region: CASNPTGIVGTEAFF. The CDR3 DNA follows: TGTGCCAGCAACCCGACAGGGATAGTAGGCACTGAAGCTTTCTTT.

V is TRBV5-6 and J is TRBJ1-1; 11 bases align to TRBD1. Germline CDR1 reads SGHDT; CDR2 reads YYEEEE. This CDR3 is 14 amino acids long. J lost 3 bases, V lost 5 bases, and 3 bases had no gene match. CDR3 sequence (DNA): TGTGCCAGCAGTCAGGACAGGGGGCACACTGAAGCTTTCTTT. The encoded protein is CASSQDRGHTEAFF. The whole variable domain, filled in from reference TRBV5-6 and TRBJ1-1, reads DAGVTQSPTHLIKTRGQQVTLRCSPKSGHDTVSWYQQALGQGPQFIFQYYEEEERQRGNFPDRFSGHQFPNYSSELNVNALLLGDSALYLCASSQDRGHTEAFFGQGTRLTVV.

This clone has just a few counts. The rearrangement joins TRBV7-8 to TRBJ2-7, with D possibly matching TRBD1 (6 bases). Germline V gene sequence: CDR1 SGHVS, CDR2 FQNEAQ. The CDR3 sequence is 16 residues long. V dropped 4 bases and J dropped 0 bases, with 16 bases sitting between them. This CDR3 reads CASSSQQGRSSYEQYF. The DNA of the CDR3 is TGTGCCAGCAGCTCCCAACAGGGCCGGAGCTCCTACGAGCAGTACTTC.

As DNA, the CDR3 is TGCGCCAGCAGGTTGACAGGGACTAGCAATCAGCCCCAGCATTTT. Translated: CASRLTGTSNQPQHF. The gene calls are TRBV5-1 and TRBJ1-5; 7 bases agree with TRBD1. The germline V gene encodes CDR1 SGHRS and CDR2 YFSETQ. Unmatched junction bases numbered 5, after V lost 5 bases and J lost 0 bases. The CDR3 covers 15 residues.

The chain uses TRBV29-1 and TRBJ2-3, with D possibly TRBD2 on 7 matching bases. Looked up from germline, CDR1 is SQVTM and CDR2 is ANQGSEA. The V and J ends lost 1 base and 0 bases respectively, with 14 bases between them. CDR3 size: 16 residues. CDR3 amino acids: CSVEGRGGPSTDTQYF. The CDR3 DNA is TGCAGCGTTGAAGGTAGGGGGGGCCCCAGCACAGATACGCAGTATTTT.

The DNA for the CDR3 is TGTGCCATCACCCCGGGACAGCACTATGGCTACACCTTC. Encoded protein: CAITPGQHYGYTF. This chain links TRBV10-3 with TRBJ1-2, with 7 bases aligning to TRBD1. Germline assignment: CDR1 ENHRY and CDR2 SYGVKD. CDR3 size: 13 residues. V lost 7 bases and J lost 3; bases outside the gene matches: 5.

J is TRBJ1-1 and V is TRBV19, with D tentatively TRBD1 (5 bases). V was trimmed by 7 bases and J by 1 base, leaving 13 bases between them. The CDR3 totals 14 residues. Germline-derived CDR1 and CDR2 are LNHDA and SQIVND (reference sequence). Here the CDR3 DNA reads TGTGCCAGTACCCCATTGGGGCAGAACACTGAAGCTTTCTTT. It translates to CASTPLGQNTEAFF.

The genes are TRBV5-5 and TRBJ1-2, with D perhaps TRBD1 (6 bases). Germline CDR1 is SGHKS and CDR2 is YYEKEE (reference sequence). The CDR3 runs 15 residues. V shed 3 bases and J shed 4 bases, with 16 bases lying between them. The CDR3, as DNA: TGTGCCAGCAGCTCCAAACAGGGCTCTCCCTATGGCTACACCTTC. It encodes CASSSKQGSPYGYTF. Supplemented by reference TRBV5-5 and TRBJ1-2, the full variable domain reads DAGVTQSPTHLIKTRGQQVTLRCSPISGHKSVSWYQQVLGQGPQFIFQYYEKEERGRGNFPDRFSARQFPNYSSELNVNALLLGDSALYLCASSSKQGSPYGYTFGSGTRLTVV.

Concerning this clone: Germline and junction disagree at one end, which may indicate a read error. The rearrangement links TRBV7-2 to TRBJ2-7; 8 bases fit TRBD1. The germline V gene encodes CDR1 SGHTA and CDR2 FQGNSA. This CDR3 is built from 14 residues. In nucleotides, the CDR3 is TGTGCCAGCAGCCCTCCGACAGGGGCTTACGGGCAGTACTTC. It specifies CASSPPTGAYGQYF.

This clone was counted between two and nine times. The chain couples TRBV6-4 to TRBJ2-1, with 12 bases that match TRBD2. The germline gives CDR1 MRHNA, CDR2 SNTAGT. V lost 4 bases and J lost 8; bases outside the gene matches: 6. CDR3 length: 15 residues. In DNA, the CDR3 is TGTGCCAGCAGTGTTACTAGCGGGGGGCGCCATGAGCAGTTCTTC. Its protein is CASSVTSGGRHEQFF.

V and J are TRBV11-2 and TRBJ1-6, with no clear D. This CDR3 is built from 14 residues. Trimming cost V 1 base and J 5 bases, with 6 bases left between them. Germline lookup yields CDR1 SGHAT and CDR2 FQNNGV. The CDR3 DNA sequence: TGTGCCAGCAGCTTAGGGGGAGATAATTCACCCCTCCACTTT. This encodes CASSLGGDNSPLHF.

V usage is TRBV7-9 and J usage is TRBJ2-3; D gene unclear. V gave up 3 bases and J gave up 0 bases, with 10 bases separating them. Germline-derived CDR1 and CDR2 are SEHNR and FQNEAQ (reference sequence). This CDR3 is 15 amino acids long. The DNA for the CDR3 is TGTGCCAGCAGCTTTACGGCAACTAGCACAGATACGCAGTATTTT. Amino acid sequence: CASSFTATSTDTQYF.

The chain recombines TRBV7-2 with TRBJ1-1; no clear D gene. The CDR3 runs 13 residues. Germline loops: CDR1 SGHTA, CDR2 FQGNSA. Trimming removed 6 bases from V and 3 bases from J, with 11 bases in between. CDR3 region: CASSSQADTEAFF. Written as DNA, the CDR3 is TGTGCCAGCAGTTCGCAGGCTGACACTGAAGCTTTCTTT.

The gene calls are TRBV19 and TRBJ2-5; perhaps TRBD1 as D (6 bases). V was shortened by 5 bases and J by 5 bases, with 18 bases between the two germline ends. Germline V gene lookup returns CDR1 LNHDA and CDR2 SQIVND (reference sequence). The CDR3 has 15 amino acids. The CDR3 bases are TGTGCCAGTAGTGCCGGACCAGGGGCCTGGGAGACCCAGTACTTC. Translating it yields CASSAGPGAWETQYF.

The chain links TRBV5-1 to TRBJ2-7, with a tentative D call TRBD1 (5 bases). Between the trimmed V and J ends, which lost 3 bases and 6 bases, there was a span of 16 bases. CDR1 and CDR2 (germline): SGHRS, YFSETQ. This CDR3 spans 14 amino acids. The CDR3 coding sequence is TGCGCCAGCAGCTCCAGGGAACCCCCCATCGAGCAGTACTTC. It encodes CASSSREPPIEQYF.

The V call is TRBV5-4, the J call TRBJ2-2; the match to TRBD2 covers 7 bases. The CDR3 runs 15 residues. Trimming at V came to 3 bases and at J to 5 bases, leaving 7 bases not matched to a gene. Looked up from germline, CDR1 is SGHNT and CDR2 is YYREEE (reference sequence). CDR3 in DNA: TGTGCCAGCAGCTCCCTCTGGGAGGGGACCGGGGAGCTGTTTTTT. Encoded protein: CASSSLWEGTGELFF.

The rearrangement joins TRBV15 to TRBJ2-7; no clear D. Deletions cut 0 bases from V and 3 bases from J, with 9 bases between. The CDR3 is made up of 14 amino acids. Per germline, CDR1 LNHNV and CDR2 YYDKDF (reference sequence). In DNA form, the CDR3 reads TGTGCCACCAGCAGAGATGTGGGGAACTACGAGCAGTACTTC. Its translation is CATSRDVGNYEQYF. Based on the CDR3 plus reference TRBV15 and TRBJ2-7, the full variable domain is DAMVIQNPRYQVTQFGKPVTLSCSQTLNHNVMYWYQQKSSQAPKLLFHYYDKDFNNEADTPDNFQSRRPNTSFCFLDIRSPGLGDTAMYLCATSRDVGNYEQYFGPGTRLTVT.

The rearrangement links TRBV28 to TRBJ1-2; no reliable D call. Germline CDR1 reads MDHEN; CDR2 reads SYDVKM. V lost 4 bases, J lost 2 bases, and 11 bases lay in between. This CDR3 comprises 14 residues. CDR3 sequence: CASSWMDSNYGYTF. The CDR3 nucleotides read TGTGCCAGCAGTTGGATGGATTCCAACTATGGCTACACCTTC.

The chain joins TRBV30 to TRBJ1-3; tentatively, D is TRBD1 (5 bases). Germline V gene data show CDR1 as GTSNPN and CDR2 as SVGIG (reference sequence). Trimming took off 8 bases at V and 0 bases at J, with 17 bases between the two ends. The CDR3 is made up of 15 amino acids. The CDR3 DNA reads as TGTGCCCTAACCCCGGGGACGAGCTCTGGAAACACCATATATTTT. Its protein product is CALTPGTSSGNTIYF. Using reference TRBV30 and TRBJ1-3 for the parts outside the CDR3, the full variable domain is SQTIHQWPATLVQPVGSPLSLECTVEGTSNPNLYWYRQAAGRGLQLLFYSVGIGQISSEVPQNLSASRPQDRQFILSSKKLLLSDSGFYLCALTPGTSSGNTIYFGEGSWLTVV.